This TCR beta chain was captured by sequencing in a study of response to subunit inactivated influenza vaccine. This clonotype occurred many times. Antigen specificity is unknown. The CDR3 runs to 15 residues. Deletions cut 0 bases from V and 5 bases from J, with 15 bases between. The germline V gene encodes CDR1 DFQATT and CDR2 SNEGSKA (reference sequence). TCRdb processed the RT-PCR reads anew with MiXCR; each CDR3 protein has one entry. The sample holds about 480,000 distinct CDR3 sequences, roughly 9.7% seen once. Study observations and caveats: Every seasonal influenza vaccination brings in few new T cells, the authors suggested.

The sequence was obtained from a man aged 50 to 59 who received an inactivated influenza vaccine. The V gene is TRBV20-1, the J gene TRBJ2-3; unclear D gene. This sample comprised PBMCs from blood, obtained roughly 45 days after vaccination. The CDR3 DNA follows: TGCAGTGCTAGAGATGGGCGAGACCTAGAAGATACGCAGTATTTT. This gives the protein CSARDGRDLEDTQYF.